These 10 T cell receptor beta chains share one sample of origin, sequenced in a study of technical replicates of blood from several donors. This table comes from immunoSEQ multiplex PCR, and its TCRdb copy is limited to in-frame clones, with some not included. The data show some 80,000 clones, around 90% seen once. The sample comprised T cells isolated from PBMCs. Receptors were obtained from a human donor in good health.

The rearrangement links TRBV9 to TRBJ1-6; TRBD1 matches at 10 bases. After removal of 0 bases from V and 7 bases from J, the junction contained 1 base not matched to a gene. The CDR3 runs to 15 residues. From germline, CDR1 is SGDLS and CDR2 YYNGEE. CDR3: CASSVETGGNSPLHF. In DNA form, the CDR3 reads TGTGCCAGCAGCGTAGAGACAGGGGGCAATTCACCCCTCCACTTT.

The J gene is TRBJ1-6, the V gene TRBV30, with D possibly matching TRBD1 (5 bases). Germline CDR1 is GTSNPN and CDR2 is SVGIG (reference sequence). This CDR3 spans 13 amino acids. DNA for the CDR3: TGTGCATGGGAAGGGGTTCCTAATTCACCCCTCCACTTT. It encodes CAWEGVPNSPLHF.

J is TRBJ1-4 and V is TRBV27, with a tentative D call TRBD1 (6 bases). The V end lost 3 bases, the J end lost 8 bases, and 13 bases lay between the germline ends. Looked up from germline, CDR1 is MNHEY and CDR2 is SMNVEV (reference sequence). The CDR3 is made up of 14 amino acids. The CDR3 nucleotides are TGTGCCAGCAGTTTGTGGCAGGGGAACGAAAAACTGTTTTTT. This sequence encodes CASSLWQGNEKLFF. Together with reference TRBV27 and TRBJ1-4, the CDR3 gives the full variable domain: EAQVTQNPRYLITVTGKKLTVTCSQNMNHEYMSWYRQDPGLGLRQIYYSMNVEVTDKGDVPEGYKVSRKEKRNFPLILESPSPNQTSLYFCASSLWQGNEKLFFGSGTQLSVL.

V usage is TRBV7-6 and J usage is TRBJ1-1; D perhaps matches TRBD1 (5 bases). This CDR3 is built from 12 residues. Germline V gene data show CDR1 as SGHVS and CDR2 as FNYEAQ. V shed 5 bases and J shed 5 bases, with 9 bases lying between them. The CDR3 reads CASSHQGTEAFF. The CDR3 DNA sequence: TGTGCCAGCAGCCACCAGGGAACTGAAGCTTTCTTT.

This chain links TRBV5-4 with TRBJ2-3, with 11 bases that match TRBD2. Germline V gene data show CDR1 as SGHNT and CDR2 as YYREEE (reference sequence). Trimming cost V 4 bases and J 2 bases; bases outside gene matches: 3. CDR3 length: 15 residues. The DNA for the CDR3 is TGTGCCAGCAGCCCGGGACTAGCGGTCACAGATACGCAGTATTTT. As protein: CASSPGLAVTDTQYF.

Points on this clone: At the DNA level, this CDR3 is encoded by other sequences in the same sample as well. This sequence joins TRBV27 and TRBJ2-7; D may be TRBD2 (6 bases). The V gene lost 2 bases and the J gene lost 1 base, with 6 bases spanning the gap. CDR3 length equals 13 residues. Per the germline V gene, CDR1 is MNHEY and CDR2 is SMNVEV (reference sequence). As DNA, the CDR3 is TGTGCCAGCAGTTTAGGGGGGTCCTACGAGCAGTACTTC. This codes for CASSLGGSYEQYF.

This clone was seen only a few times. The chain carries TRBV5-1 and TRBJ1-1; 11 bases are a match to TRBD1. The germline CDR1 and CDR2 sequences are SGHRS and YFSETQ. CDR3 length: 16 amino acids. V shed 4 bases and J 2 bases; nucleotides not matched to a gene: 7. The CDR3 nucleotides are TGCGCCAGCAGCCAGGACAGGGGGCTTCGTAACACTGAAGCTTTCTTT. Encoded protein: CASSQDRGLRNTEAFF. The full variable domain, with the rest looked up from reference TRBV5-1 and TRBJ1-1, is KAGVTQTPRYLIKTRGQQVTLSCSPISGHRSVSWYQQTPGQGLQFLFEYFSETQRNKGNFPGRFSGRQFSNSRSEMNVSTLELGDSALYLCASSQDRGLRNTEAFFGQGTRLTVV.

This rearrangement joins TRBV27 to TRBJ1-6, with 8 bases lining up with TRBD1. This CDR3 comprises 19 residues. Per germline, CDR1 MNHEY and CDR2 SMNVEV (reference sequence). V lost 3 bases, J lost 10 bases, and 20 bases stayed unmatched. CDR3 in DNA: TGTGCCAGCAGTTTCCTAACCCTTTTAAAGACAGGGGTAAGATCACCCCTCCACTTT. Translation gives CASSFLTLLKTGVRSPLHF.

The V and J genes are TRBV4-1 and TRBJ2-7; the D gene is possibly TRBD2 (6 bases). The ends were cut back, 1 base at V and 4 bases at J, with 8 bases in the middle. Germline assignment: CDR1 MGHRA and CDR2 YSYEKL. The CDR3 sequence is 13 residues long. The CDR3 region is CASSQVGGYEQYF. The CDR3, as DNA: TGCGCCAGCAGCCAAGTTGGGGGGTACGAGCAGTACTTC.

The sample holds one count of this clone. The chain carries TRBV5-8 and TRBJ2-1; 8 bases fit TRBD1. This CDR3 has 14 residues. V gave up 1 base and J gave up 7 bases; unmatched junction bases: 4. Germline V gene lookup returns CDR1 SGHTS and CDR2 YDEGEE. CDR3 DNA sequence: TGTGCCAGCAGCTTGCGACAGGGGACGAATGAGCAGTTCTTC. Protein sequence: CASSLRQGTNEQFF. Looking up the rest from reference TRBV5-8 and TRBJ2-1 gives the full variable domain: EAGVTQSPTHLIKTRGQQATLRCSPISGHTSVYWYQQALGLGLQFLLWYDEGEERNRGNFPPRFSGRQFPNYSSELNVNALELEDSALYLCASSLRQGTNEQFFGPGTRLTVL.